The clone carrying this T cell receptor (beta chain) was seen at least ten times. What it binds is not known. This specimen comes from a study of T cell repertoires in cytomegalovirus infection. Turning to the study itself: Public TCR beta signatures were indicative of both CMV infection and a matching HLA type.

MiXCR was run by TCRdb on the reads, yielding one entry per CDR3 protein. The sample records about 830,000 distinct CDR3 sequences, around a third being singletons. Germline CDR1 reads SEHNR; CDR2 reads FQNEAQ (reference sequence). This CDR3 has 16 amino acids. The J segment lost 3 bases and the V segment lost 4 bases, leaving 11 bases of the junction unmatched. Broader study findings: Ex vivo, HLA-C-restricted CMV-specific TCR beta clonotypes prevailed over the rest of the response.

Material: cultured CD8+ T cells from PBMCs, obtained from culture after CMV antigen stimulation. The receptor comes from a human donor in good health (CMV status not recorded). Some clones in this sample may be carry-over from other donors' samples. The chain is built from TRBV7-9 and TRBJ2-7; 8 bases are a match to TRBD1. CDR3 loop: CASSSTGTGLHYEQYF. The CDR3 coding sequence is TGTGCCAGCAGCTCAACCGGGACAGGCTTGCACTACGAGCAGTACTTC.